This T cell receptor beta chain was captured by sequencing in a study of blood T cells in healthy people across ages. Study-wide context: Template-switching capture recovered about one barcoded beta molecule per two T cells. Study conclusions and caveats: In long-lived donors, naive CD4+ cell counts and diversity exceeded those of aged donors.

Together with a sample-barcoded 5' primer, a J-beta primer mix was included in a second PCR lasting roughly 6 to 12 cycles. TCRdb reanalysed the 5' RACE reads using MiXCR and keeps one entry per CDR3 protein. This table holds roughly 1.6 million distinct CDR3 sequences, approximately 32% found once. The CDR3 length is 15 residues. V lost 6 bases, J lost 0 bases, and 12 bases lay in between. Germline values: CDR1 SNHLY, CDR2 FYNNEI. A remark on this clonotype: Antigen specificity is unknown.

The sample was blood. The chain carries TRBV2 and TRBJ1-5; tentative D call: TRBD1 (6 bases). The sequence derives from a woman in her twenties or thirties in good health. The CDR3 region has the DNA TGTGCCAGCAGAGGGGGAGACTATAGCAATCAGCCCCAGCATTTT. Amino acid sequence: CASRGGDYSNQPQHF.